The source of this T cell receptor (beta chain) is a study of blood T cells in healthy people across ages. Extraction yielded at least 6 micrograms of total RNA per sample. A second PCR, run for about 7 to 12 cycles, used a sample-barcoded 5' primer plus a J-beta primer mix. TCRdb called the 5' RACE reads again in MiXCR, with one record for every CDR3 protein. The table shows hundreds of thousands of distinct CDR3 sequences, with under 40% occurring only once. Trimming pared 0 bases from V and 7 bases from J, leaving 16 bases between. CDR1 is KGHSH and CDR2 is LQKENI in the germline V gene. The CDR3 is 16 residues long. Details on this clonotype: As yet, its antigen is unknown.

Study findings and constraints: Donor CMV status, an unknown factor, possibly confounded changes in expanded clonotypes. A greater number of naive CD4+ cells and higher diversity distinguished long-lived donors from aged donors. Samples with more naive T cells showed higher observed beta diversity.

This chain joins TRBV18 and TRBJ2-1; possibly TRBD1 or TRBD2 for D (6 bases each). The sequence was collected from a man aged 18 to 29 in good health. Sequencing was performed on blood. The CDR3 sequence: CASSPPVVGGRNEQFF. As DNA, the CDR3 is TGTGCCAGCTCACCACCGGTTGTTGGGGGGCGGAATGAGCAGTTCTTC.